This TCR beta chain appears in the sequencing data of a study of shared clonotypes between healthy human individuals. Trimming took 1 base from V and 1 from J, leaving 17 bases between them. Germline-derived CDR1 and CDR2 are MNHNS and SASEGT. The CDR3 sequence is 18 residues long. In replicate PCRs of sorted subsets, about 200 ng DNA, some 28,000 T cell genomes, was used. Profiling relied on immunoSEQ multiplex PCR, and the TCRdb table lists in-frame clones only, not all of them. The sample lists 800,000 to 1,200,000 clones, around 78% occurring once. The chain joins TRBV6-1 to TRBJ1-3; D gene unclear. The specimen sequenced was memory CD4+ T cells from PBMCs. The subset denotes: CD45RA-negative fraction. The clonotype comes from a man aged 18 to 30 in good health. Some clones in this sample may be carry-over from other donors' samples. The CDR3: CASSEVVVGRLSGNTIYF. The CDR3, as DNA: TGTGCCAGCAGTGAAGTAGTAGTCGGTCGGCTGTCTGGAAACACCATATATTTT.